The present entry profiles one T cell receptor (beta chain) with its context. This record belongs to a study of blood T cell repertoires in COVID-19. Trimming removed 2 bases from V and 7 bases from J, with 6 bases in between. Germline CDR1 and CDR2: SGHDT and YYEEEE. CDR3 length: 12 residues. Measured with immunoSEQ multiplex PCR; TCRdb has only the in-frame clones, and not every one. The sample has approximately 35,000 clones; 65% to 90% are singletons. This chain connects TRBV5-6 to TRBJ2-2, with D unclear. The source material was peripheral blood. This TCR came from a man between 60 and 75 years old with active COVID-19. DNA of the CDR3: TGTGCCAGCAGCTTTAATAACGGGGAGCTGTTTTTT. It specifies CASSFNNGELFF.